This TCR beta chain was captured in a study of blood T cells in healthy people across ages. The study's findings and limits: When set beside aged donors, long-lived donors presented more naive CD4+ cells and higher diversity. Conclusively comparing naive with antigen-experienced cells was impossible with unsorted PBMCs.

A sample-barcoded 5' primer and a J-beta primer mix were used in a second PCR of roughly 7 to 11 cycles. MiXCR, applied by TCRdb to the 5' RACE reads, yields one record per CDR3 protein. Among 1 million to 1.2 million distinct CDR3 sequences, about two fifths were seen once, and the ten largest hold about 12%. V was clipped by 3 bases and J by 4 bases, with 12 bases between them. The CDR3 loop spans 14 amino acids. Germline CDR1 is SGHNT and CDR2 is YYREEE (reference sequence). This clonotype was detected only a few times. Its antigen is unidentified. The rearrangement links TRBV5-4 to TRBJ2-3; D remains ambiguous. The sample consisted of blood. The TCR originated in a man in his late teens or twenties in good health. This chain's CDR3 is CASSSDGGSDTQYF. The CDR3 DNA reads as TGTGCCAGCAGCTCGGACGGCGGATCAGATACGCAGTATTTT.